A single sample is the source of the 16 T cell receptor beta chains below, sequenced in a study of cytomegalovirus exposure and HLA in healthy donors. Using immunoSEQ multiplex PCR, the repertoire was profiled, and TCRdb retains in-frame clones only, with some absent. The sample has over 150,000 clones; 65% to 90% are singletons. Input material: PBMCs. These receptors came from a man younger than 35 in good health and CMV-seropositive.

This chain joins TRBV2 and TRBJ1-2; TRBD1 aligns across 8 bases. CDR1 is SNHLY and CDR2 is FYNNEI in the germline V gene. This CDR3 is 14 amino acids long. Trimming removed 2 bases from V and 7 bases from J; junction bases left unmatched: 6. The CDR3 DNA follows: TGTGCCAGCAGTGAACAGAGTACAGGGGGTGGCTACACCTTC. This gives the protein CASSEQSTGGGYTF.

The chain couples TRBV6-5 to TRBJ1-2, with 7 bases matching TRBD1. J lost 3 bases, V lost 8 bases, and 9 bases had no gene match. Germline values: CDR1 MNHEY, CDR2 SVGAGI. The CDR3 contains 14 residues. CDR3 sequence (DNA): TGTGCCAGCGCCAATAGGGACAGCTACTATGGCTACACCTTC. Amino acids: CASANRDSYYGYTF.

This clone has only one observation. This CDR3 is CSALGPGYEQYF. CDR3 sequence (DNA): TGCAGCGCCCTGGGGCCCGGCTACGAGCAGTACTTC. V gene TRBV29-1 combines with J gene TRBJ2-7; maybe TRBD1 (5 bases). The V gene lost 7 bases and the J gene lost 3 bases, with 13 bases spanning the gap. The germline V gene has CDR1 SQVTM and CDR2 ANQGSEA. The CDR3 is 12 residues long.

V is TRBV13 and J is TRBJ2-1; a weak D match, TRBD2 (5 bases). The CDR3 has 12 residues. Germline V gene lookup returns CDR1 PRHDT and CDR2 FYEKMQ (reference sequence). Trimming took off 6 bases at V and 8 bases at J, with 11 bases between the two ends. CDR3 in amino acids: CASSPGLDEQFF. CDR3 DNA sequence: TGTGCCAGCAGTCCCGGACTCGATGAGCAGTTCTTC. Filled out from reference TRBV13 and TRBJ2-1, the complete variable domain reads AAGVIQSPRHLIKEKRETATLKCYPIPRHDTVYWYQQGPGQDPQFLISFYEKMQSDKGSIPDRFSAQQFSDYHSELNMSSLELGDSALYFCASSPGLDEQFFGPGTRLTVL.

The chain carries TRBV11-2 and TRBJ2-1; 8 bases agree with TRBD2. Germline CDR1 SGHAT, CDR2 FQNNGV. J lost 2 bases, V lost 0 bases, and 6 bases had no gene match. CDR3 length equals 17 residues. Here the CDR3 reads CASSLDRGGRPYNEQFF. The CDR3 DNA follows: TGTGCCAGCAGCTTAGATCGGGGCGGGAGGCCCTACAATGAGCAGTTCTTC.

The chain is built from TRBV15 and TRBJ1-5; weak D call: TRBD1 (5 bases). This CDR3 region has 14 residues. Germline CDR1 and CDR2: LNHNV and YYDKDF (reference sequence). The V end lost 0 bases, the J end lost 4 bases, and 7 bases lay between the germline ends. CDR3 loop: CATSRDYRNQPQHF. CDR3 bases: TGTGCCACCAGCAGAGATTACAGGAATCAGCCCCAGCATTTT.

The chain is built from TRBV7-9 and TRBJ2-7; 7 nucleotides align to TRBD1. The CDR3 has 13 amino acids. The trim removed 5 bases at V and 6 bases at J, leaving 7 bases unmatched. CDR1 and CDR2 (germline): SEHNR, FQNEAQ (reference sequence). The CDR3 bases are TGTGCCAGCAGCAGGGGACAGTCCGTCGAGCAGTACTTC. Protein sequence: CASSRGQSVEQYF.

This chain connects TRBV7-2 to TRBJ2-2; 7 bases map to TRBD2. CDR1 SGHTA and CDR2 FQGNSA come from the germline V gene. V shed 11 bases and J 5 bases; nucleotides not matched to a gene: 14. The CDR3 totals 15 residues. CDR3 in amino acids: CAARRGSGVTGELFF. DNA for the CDR3: TGTGCCGCGCGGCGGGGGTCCGGGGTGACCGGGGAGCTGTTTTTT.

The chain recombines TRBV4-1 with TRBJ2-5, with 13 bases lining up with TRBD2. V dropped 0 bases and J dropped 0; count of bases not matched to a gene: 13. In germline, CDR1 is MGHRA, CDR2 YSYEKL. CDR3 length: 21 residues. CDR3 region: CASSQEDRVPTSGGNQETQYF. CDR3 nucleotide sequence: TGCGCCAGCAGCCAAGAGGATAGGGTTCCGACTAGCGGGGGGAACCAAGAGACCCAGTACTTC.

The genes are TRBV5-6 and TRBJ2-7; perhaps TRBD2 as D (5 bases). V lost 4 bases and J 0 bases, leaving 14 bases between the germline ends. From germline, CDR1 is SGHDT and CDR2 YYEEEE. The CDR3 consists of 15 residues. The CDR3 reads CASSLIGGPSYEQYF. The CDR3 nucleotides read TGTGCCAGCAGCCTCATTGGCGGGCCCTCCTACGAGCAGTACTTC. The variable domain in full, completed from reference TRBV5-6 and TRBJ2-7, reads DAGVTQSPTHLIKTRGQQVTLRCSPKSGHDTVSWYQQALGQGPQFIFQYYEEEERQRGNFPDRFSGHQFPNYSSELNVNALLLGDSALYLCASSLIGGPSYEQYFGPGTRLTVT.

The genes are TRBV28 and TRBJ2-7, with TRBD2 as a possible D gene (5 bases). Trimming took off 2 bases at V and 3 bases at J, with 11 bases between the two ends. CDR1 is MDHEN and CDR2 is SYDVKM in the germline V gene. The CDR3 spans 14 residues. The CDR3 here is CASSLPPRGYEQYF. The DNA for the CDR3 is TGTGCCAGCAGTTTACCCCCCCGGGGCTACGAGCAGTACTTC.

This rearrangement joins TRBV19 to TRBJ1-2; 8 bases are a match to TRBD1. V trimming: 2 bases; J trimming: 7 bases; junction bases outside the gene matches: 12. CDR1 is LNHDA, CDR2 SQIVND, per germline (reference sequence). The CDR3 contains 16 residues. CDR3 amino acids: CASSIRGQANPGGYTF. As DNA, the CDR3 is TGTGCCAGTAGTATACGGGGACAGGCTAACCCCGGTGGCTACACCTTC.

The V gene is TRBV5-1, the J gene TRBJ1-2; D is unresolved. This CDR3 contains 13 residues. The V end was cut by 5 bases, the J end by 4 bases, with 12 bases between. Germline V CDR1 and CDR2: SGHRS, YFSETQ. The CDR3 bases are TGCGCCAGCAGGAACACCTCTGTCTATGGCTACACCTTC. This sequence encodes CASRNTSVYGYTF.

This clone occurred once. The J gene is TRBJ2-5, the V gene TRBV5-4, with 7 bases identical to TRBD1. Unmatched junction bases numbered 11, after V lost 4 bases and J lost 2 bases. The CDR3 has 16 residues. Germline V lookup: CDR1 SGHNT, CDR2 YYREEE (reference sequence). CDR3 bases: TGTGCCAGCAGCAAGGGACAGACCAACGTACAAGAGACCCAGTACTTC. Translated: CASSKGQTNVQETQYF.

V is TRBV7-9 and J is TRBJ2-7, with D possibly TRBD1 on 7 matching bases. The V and J ends lost 3 bases and 6 bases respectively, with 21 bases between them. The CDR3 consists of 16 residues. Per germline, CDR1 SEHNR and CDR2 FQNEAQ (reference sequence). CDR3 sequence reads: CASSFYSGTRGAEQYF. The CDR3 region has the DNA TGTGCCAGCAGCTTTTACTCCGGGACCAGGGGGGCCGAGCAGTACTTC.

This chain uses TRBV29-1 with TRBJ1-2; D not certain. The CDR3 spans 12 residues. Trimming removed 4 bases at V and 4 bases at J, with 10 bases between. Per the germline V gene, CDR1 is SQVTM and CDR2 is ANQGSEA. CDR3 in amino acids: CSVVFGIYGYTF. CDR3 DNA sequence: TGCAGCGTTGTTTTCGGGATCTATGGCTACACCTTC.